This TCR beta chain comes out of a study of blood T cell repertoires in COVID-19 (dated by TCRdb to about 2020). A note on the overall study: Collaborator samples came from the United States, Italy and Spain and covered acute and convalescent phases of COVID-19. The samples were drawn from two sources: the first 160 participants of the ongoing ImmuneRACE study, and approximately 1,300 subjects contributed by 6 global collaborators. Where available, HLA class I and class II types were taken from metadata supplied by the sample provider and were not determined by assay-based typing. The prospective study material was composed of cDNA or gDNA derived from T cells, B-cell-depleted T cells, or PBMCs. A de-identified subject ID, COVID-19 status, age in years and sex were almost always included in the sample metadata. The repertoires were released in a freely available public database intended as a resource for research on the immune response to SARS-CoV-2. Subjects who had been exposed to COVID-19, were actively infected with it, or had recovered from it provided the deeply sampled blood TCRbeta repertoires that made up the dataset.

Comment on this clone: The clone's antigen remains unknown. Base qualities are not at hand, and no much larger clone is one base apart.

The CDR3 runs 16 residues from the cysteine to the phenylalanine. The sequence is cut down to CDR3 DNA, 48 bases in frame from base 1. CDR1 and CDR2, per the germline V gene, are SGHRS and YFSETQ. The V end loses 0 bases and the J end loses 6 bases, and a stretch of 18 bases separates them. At one collaborating source in Seattle, patients were enrolled during active infection and were followed longitudinally through the course of disease. The collaborating institutions used their own protocols to collect whole blood in K2EDTA tubes. For TCRbeta analysis, collaborators shipped samples as frozen whole blood, isolated PBMCs, or DNA extracted from either of those sample types. Study-wide findings and limitations: The amount of clinical and demographic metadata varied by source and participant and was provided uncurated.

TCRbeta CDR3 regions were amplified from genomic DNA by means of the immunoSEQ Assay, a bias-controlled multiplex PCR. Per the original workflow: The number of nucleated cells in each sample was estimated from the amplification of reference gene primers within the assay. To quantify the absolute abundance of each unique TCRbeta CDR3 rearrangement, sequence reads were collapsed and filtered. For each sample, productive Simpson clonality was calculated as the square root of Simpson's diversity index across productive rearrangements. The clones in this table, taken by TCRdb from immuneACCESS, are in-frame only. Not every clone is retained; where verified, under half of the shortfall comes from an unresolved V gene, and the cause of the rest is unknown. V and J calls and clone size are given by that table; D and trimming were obtained from the DNA. Counted in this sample were approximately 500,000 clones; about 88% of them appeared once. The ten biggest clones cover 7.8% of the sample.

This chain is built from TRBV5-1 and TRBJ1-2; the D gene remains uncertain. The sample comprised peripheral blood. The receptor was derived from a woman aged 50 to 60 with COVID-19, enrolled during active disease. Read as DNA, the sequence is TGCGCCAGCAGCTTGGACGAGGGTAGTCCGGTAGATGGCTACACCTTC. It encodes CASSLDEGSPVDGYTF.